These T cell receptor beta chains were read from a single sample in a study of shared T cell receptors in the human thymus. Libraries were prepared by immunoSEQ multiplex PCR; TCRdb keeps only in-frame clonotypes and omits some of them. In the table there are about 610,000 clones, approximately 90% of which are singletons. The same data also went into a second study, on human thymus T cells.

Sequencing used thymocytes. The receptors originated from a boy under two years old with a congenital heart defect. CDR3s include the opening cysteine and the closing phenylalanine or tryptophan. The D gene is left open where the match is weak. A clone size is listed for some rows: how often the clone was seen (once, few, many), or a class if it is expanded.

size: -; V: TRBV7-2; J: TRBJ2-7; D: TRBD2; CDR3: CASSLTSGPYEQYF; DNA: TGTGCCAGCAGCCTAACTAGCGGACCCTACGAGCAGTACTTC
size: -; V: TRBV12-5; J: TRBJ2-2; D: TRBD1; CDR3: CASARDRGGPRCTGELFF; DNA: TGTGCTAGTGCCCGAGACAGGGGGGGACCGCGATGCACCGGGGAGCTGTTTTTT
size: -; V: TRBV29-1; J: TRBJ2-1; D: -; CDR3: CSVVRSYNEQFF; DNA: TGCAGCGTTGTTCGGTCCTACAATGAGCAGTTCTTC
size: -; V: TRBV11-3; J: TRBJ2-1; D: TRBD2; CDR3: CASSPSGRAAHEQFF; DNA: TGTGCCAGCAGCCCTAGCGGGAGGGCCGCCCATGAGCAGTTCTTC
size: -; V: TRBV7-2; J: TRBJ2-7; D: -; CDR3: CASSLTSGAYEQYF; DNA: TGTGCCAGCAGCTTAACCAGCGGCGCCTACGAGCAGTACTTC
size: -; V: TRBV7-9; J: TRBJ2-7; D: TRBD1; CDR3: CASSHTSPGQGPSYEQYF; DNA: TGTGCCAGCAGTCATACCTCCCCGGGACAGGGACCGTCCTACGAGCAGTACTTC
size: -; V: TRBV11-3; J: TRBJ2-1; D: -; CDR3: CASSLASVYNEQFF; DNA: TGTGCCAGCAGCTTAGCTAGCGTCTACAATGAGCAGTTCTTC
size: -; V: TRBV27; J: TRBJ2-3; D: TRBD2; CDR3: CASSPLAGDTQYF; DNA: TGTGCCAGCAGTCCCCTAGCGGGAGATACGCAGTATTTT
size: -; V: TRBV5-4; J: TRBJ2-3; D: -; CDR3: CASSGTKGGTDTQYF; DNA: TGTGCCAGCAGCGGGACAAAGGGGGGCACAGATACGCAGTATTTT
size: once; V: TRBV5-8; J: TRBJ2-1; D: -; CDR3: CASSPWGDEQFF; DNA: TGTGCCAGCAGCCCCTGGGGGGATGAGCAGTTCTTC
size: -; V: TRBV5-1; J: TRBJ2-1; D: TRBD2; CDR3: CASSLGSGGLGNEQFF; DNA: TGCGCCAGCAGCTTGGGTAGCGGGGGCCTCGGCAATGAGCAGTTCTTC
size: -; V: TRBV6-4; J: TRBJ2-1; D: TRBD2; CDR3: CASSLGLAGSSSYNEQFF; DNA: TGTGCCAGCAGCCTTGGACTAGCGGGGTCGAGCTCCTACAATGAGCAGTTCTTC
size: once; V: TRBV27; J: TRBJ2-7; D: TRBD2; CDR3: CASSSGLAGELYYEQYF; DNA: TGTGCCAGCAGTTCGGGACTAGCGGGAGAGCTCTACTACGAGCAGTACTTC
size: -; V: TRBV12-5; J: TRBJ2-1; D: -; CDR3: CASGLWELSAGHEQFF; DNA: TGTGCTAGTGGTTTGTGGGAACTATCCGCAGGGCATGAGCAGTTCTTC
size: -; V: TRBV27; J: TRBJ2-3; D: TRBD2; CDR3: CASSLRDRLASGKGGRKDTQYF; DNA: TGTGCCAGCAGTTTACGGGATAGGCTGGCTAGCGGGAAGGGGGGCAGGAAAGATACGCAGTATTTT
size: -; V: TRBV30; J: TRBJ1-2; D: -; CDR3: CAWSLPQGPSLLWYGYTF; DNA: TGTGCCTGGAGTCTCCCCCAGGGGCCTTCCCTACTTTGGTATGGCTACACCTTC
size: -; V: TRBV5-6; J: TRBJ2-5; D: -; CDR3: CASSLERKESQETQYF; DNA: TGTGCCAGCAGCTTGGAACGTAAAGAGTCCCAAGAGACCCAGTACTTC
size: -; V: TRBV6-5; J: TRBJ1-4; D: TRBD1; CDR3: CASSPQWDRAFKLFF; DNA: TGTGCCAGCAGCCCACAATGGGACAGGGCGTTTAAACTGTTTTTT
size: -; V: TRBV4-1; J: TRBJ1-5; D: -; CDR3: CASEVTYSNQPQHF; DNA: TGCGCCAGCGAGGTGACCTATAGCAATCAGCCCCAGCATTTT
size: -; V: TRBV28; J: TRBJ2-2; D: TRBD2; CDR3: CASTNSGRENTGELFF; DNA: TGTGCCAGCACTAATAGCGGGAGGGAGAACACCGGGGAGCTGTTTTTT
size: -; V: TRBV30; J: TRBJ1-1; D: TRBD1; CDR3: CAWSHTGGTEAFF; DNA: TGTGCCTGGAGCCATACAGGGGGAACTGAAGCTTTCTTT
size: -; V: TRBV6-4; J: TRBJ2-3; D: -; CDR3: CASSQGNSTDTQYF; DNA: TGTGCCAGCAGTCAGGGGAATAGCACAGATACGCAGTATTTT
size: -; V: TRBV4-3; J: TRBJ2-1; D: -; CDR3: CASSQDTGAYNEQFF; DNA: TGCGCCAGCAGCCAAGACACGGGAGCCTACAATGAGCAGTTCTTC